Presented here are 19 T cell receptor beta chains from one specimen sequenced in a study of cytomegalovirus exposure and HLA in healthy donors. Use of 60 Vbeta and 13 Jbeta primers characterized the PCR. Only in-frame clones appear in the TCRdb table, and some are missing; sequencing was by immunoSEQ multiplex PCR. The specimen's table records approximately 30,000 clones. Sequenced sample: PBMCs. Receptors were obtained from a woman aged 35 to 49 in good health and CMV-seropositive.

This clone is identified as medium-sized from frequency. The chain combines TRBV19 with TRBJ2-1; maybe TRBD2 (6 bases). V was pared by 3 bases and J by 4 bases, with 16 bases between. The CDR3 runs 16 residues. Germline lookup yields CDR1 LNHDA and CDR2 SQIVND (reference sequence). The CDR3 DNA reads TGTGCCAGTAGTATGGATGCGGGATTCGTTTACAATGAGCAGTTCTTC. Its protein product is CASSMDAGFVYNEQFF.

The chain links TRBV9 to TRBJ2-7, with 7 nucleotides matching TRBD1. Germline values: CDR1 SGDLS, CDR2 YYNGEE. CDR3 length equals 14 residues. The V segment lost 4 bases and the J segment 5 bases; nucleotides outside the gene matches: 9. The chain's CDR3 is CASSIQQGFHEQYF. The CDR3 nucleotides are TGTGCCAGCAGCATTCAACAGGGGTTCCACGAGCAGTACTTC.

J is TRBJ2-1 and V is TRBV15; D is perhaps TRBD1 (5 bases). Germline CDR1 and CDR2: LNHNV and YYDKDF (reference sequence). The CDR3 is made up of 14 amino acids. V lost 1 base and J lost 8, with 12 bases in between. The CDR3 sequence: CATSRGVQGYEQFF. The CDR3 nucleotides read TGTGCCACCAGCAGAGGGGTCCAGGGCTATGAGCAGTTCTTC.

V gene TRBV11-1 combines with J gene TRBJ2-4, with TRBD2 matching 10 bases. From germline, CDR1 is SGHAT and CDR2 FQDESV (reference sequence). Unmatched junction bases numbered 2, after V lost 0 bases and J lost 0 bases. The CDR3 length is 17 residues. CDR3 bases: TGTGCCAGCAGCTTAGCGGCTAGCGGGGGAGCCAAAAACATTCAGTACTTC. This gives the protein CASSLAASGGAKNIQYF.

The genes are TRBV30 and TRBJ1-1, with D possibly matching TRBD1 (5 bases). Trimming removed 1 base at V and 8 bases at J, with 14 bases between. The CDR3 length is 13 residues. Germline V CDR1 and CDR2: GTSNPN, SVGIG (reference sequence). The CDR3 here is CAWSGGAPAEAFF. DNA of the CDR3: TGTGCCTGGAGTGGTGGGGCCCCGGCGGAAGCTTTCTTT.

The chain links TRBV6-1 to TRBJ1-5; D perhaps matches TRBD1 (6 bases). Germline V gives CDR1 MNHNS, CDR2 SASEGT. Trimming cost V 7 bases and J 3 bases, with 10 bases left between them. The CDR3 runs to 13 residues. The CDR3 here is CASKTGFNQPQHF. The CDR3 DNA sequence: TGTGCCAGCAAGACAGGTTTCAATCAGCCCCAGCATTTT.

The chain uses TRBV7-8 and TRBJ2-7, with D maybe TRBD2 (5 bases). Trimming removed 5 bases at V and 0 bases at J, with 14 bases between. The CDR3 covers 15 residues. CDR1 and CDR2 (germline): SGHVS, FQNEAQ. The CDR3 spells CASSHEGFPSYEQYF. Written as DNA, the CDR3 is TGTGCCAGCAGCCACGAGGGCTTTCCCTCCTACGAGCAGTACTTC.

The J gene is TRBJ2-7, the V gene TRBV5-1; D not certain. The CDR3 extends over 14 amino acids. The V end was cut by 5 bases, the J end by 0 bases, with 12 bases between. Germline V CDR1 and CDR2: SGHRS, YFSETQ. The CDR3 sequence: CASRIEQSSYEQYF. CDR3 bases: TGCGCCAGCAGAATAGAACAGAGCTCCTACGAGCAGTACTTC.

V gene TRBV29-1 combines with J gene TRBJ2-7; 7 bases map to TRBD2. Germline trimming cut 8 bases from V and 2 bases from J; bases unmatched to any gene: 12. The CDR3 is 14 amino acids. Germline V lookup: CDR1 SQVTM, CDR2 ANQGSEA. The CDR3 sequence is CSTSQGGSAYEQYF. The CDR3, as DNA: TGCAGCACCTCCCAGGGAGGGAGCGCCTACGAGCAGTACTTC.

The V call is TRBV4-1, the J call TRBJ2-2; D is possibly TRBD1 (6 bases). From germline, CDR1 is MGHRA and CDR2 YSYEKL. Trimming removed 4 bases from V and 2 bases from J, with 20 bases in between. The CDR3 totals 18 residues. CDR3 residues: CASSPRVGAESNTGELFF. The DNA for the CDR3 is TGCGCCAGCAGCCCCCGGGTGGGGGCCGAATCAAACACCGGGGAGCTGTTTTTT.

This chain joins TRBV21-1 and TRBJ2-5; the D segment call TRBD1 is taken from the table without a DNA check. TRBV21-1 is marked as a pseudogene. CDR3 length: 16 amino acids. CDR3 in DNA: TGTGCCAGCAGCAGCCTTTCCAGGGGTGTAAGAGAGACCCAGTACTTC. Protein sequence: CASSSLSRGVRETQYF.

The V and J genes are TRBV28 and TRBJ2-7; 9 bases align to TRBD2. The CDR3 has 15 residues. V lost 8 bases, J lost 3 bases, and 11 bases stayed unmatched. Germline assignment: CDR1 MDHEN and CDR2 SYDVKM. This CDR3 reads CASYSSGIGLYEQYF. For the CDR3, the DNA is TGTGCCAGCTATTCTAGCGGGATCGGACTCTACGAGCAGTACTTC.

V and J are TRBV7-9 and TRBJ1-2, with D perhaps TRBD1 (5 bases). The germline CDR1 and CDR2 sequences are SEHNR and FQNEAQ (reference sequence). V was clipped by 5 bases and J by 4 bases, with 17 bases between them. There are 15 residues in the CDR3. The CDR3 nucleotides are TGTGCCAGCAGCCACCAGGACATCCCGATCTATGGCTACACCTTC. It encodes CASSHQDIPIYGYTF.

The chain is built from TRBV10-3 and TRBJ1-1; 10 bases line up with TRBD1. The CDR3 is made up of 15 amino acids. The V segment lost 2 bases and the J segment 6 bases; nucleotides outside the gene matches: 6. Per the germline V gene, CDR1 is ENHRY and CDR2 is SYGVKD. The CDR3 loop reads CAISERGDRGAEAFF. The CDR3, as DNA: TGTGCCATCAGTGAGAGGGGGGACAGGGGTGCTGAAGCTTTCTTT.

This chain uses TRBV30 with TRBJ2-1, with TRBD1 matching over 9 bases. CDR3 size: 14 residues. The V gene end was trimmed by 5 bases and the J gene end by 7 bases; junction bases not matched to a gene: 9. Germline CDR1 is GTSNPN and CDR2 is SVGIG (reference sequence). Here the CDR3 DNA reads TGTGCCTGGTCTATGGGGACAGGGTTGAATGAGCAGTTCTTC. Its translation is CAWSMGTGLNEQFF.

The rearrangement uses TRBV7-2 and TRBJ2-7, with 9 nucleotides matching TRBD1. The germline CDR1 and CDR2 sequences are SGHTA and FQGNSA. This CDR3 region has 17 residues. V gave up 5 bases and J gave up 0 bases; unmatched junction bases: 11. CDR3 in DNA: TGTGCCAGCAGCCCCGGGACAGGGCGCCAGAGCTCCTACGAGCAGTACTTC. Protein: CASSPGTGRQSSYEQYF.

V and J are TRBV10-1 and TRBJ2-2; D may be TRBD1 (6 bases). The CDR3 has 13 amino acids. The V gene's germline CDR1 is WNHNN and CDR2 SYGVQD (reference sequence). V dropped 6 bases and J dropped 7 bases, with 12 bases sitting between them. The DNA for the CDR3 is TGCGCCAGCAGGCAGGGGAGTTTCGGGGAGCTGTTTTTT. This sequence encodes CASRQGSFGELFF.

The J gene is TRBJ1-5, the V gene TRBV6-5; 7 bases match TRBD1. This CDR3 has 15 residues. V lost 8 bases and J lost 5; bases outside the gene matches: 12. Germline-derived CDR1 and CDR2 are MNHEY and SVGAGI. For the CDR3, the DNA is TGTGCCAGCGGGCAGCGAGGGGGCGCATATCAGCCCCAGCATTTT. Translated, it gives CASGQRGGAYQPQHF.

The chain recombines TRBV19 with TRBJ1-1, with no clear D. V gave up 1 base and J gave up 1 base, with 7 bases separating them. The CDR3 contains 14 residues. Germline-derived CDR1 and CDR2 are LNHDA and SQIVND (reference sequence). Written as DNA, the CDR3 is TGTGCCAGTAGTATAGGACGGGGGAACACTGAAGCTTTCTTT. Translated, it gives CASSIGRGNTEAFF.